The entry that follows covers one TCR beta chain sequence. Its antigen is not known. Naive CD45RA+ and memory CD45RA-negative subsets were split from CD4+ cells. Per sorted-subset replicate PCR, input was approximately 200 ng DNA, representing roughly 28,000 T cell genomes. Libraries were prepared by immunoSEQ multiplex PCR; TCRdb keeps only in-frame clonotypes and omits some of them. The sample contains 2 million to 2.5 million clones, around 95% of which appear only once. The sample originates from a study of shared clonotypes between healthy human individuals. Whole-study context: Each donor's CD4 naive and CD4 memory cells filled three plates apiece, CD8 naive two, and CD8 memory one.

The V gene lost 6 bases and the J gene lost 8 bases, with 19 bases spanning the gap. The CDR3 length is 15 residues. CDR1 MDHEN and CDR2 SYDVKM come from the germline V gene. Study-level findings and limits: A limitation of the genetic and exposure-history diversity represented arose from few donors.

The rearrangement joins TRBV28 to TRBJ1-4, with TRBD1 as a possible D gene (5 bases). The TCR sequence derives from a man younger than 35 in good health. Sequencing used naive CD4+ T cells sorted from blood. Subset given: CD45RA+ positively selected. The DNA for the CDR3 is TGTGCCAGCAGACCCCGCGGGCGGGGGGGAGAAAAACTGTTTTTT. This sequence encodes CASRPRGRGGEKLFF.